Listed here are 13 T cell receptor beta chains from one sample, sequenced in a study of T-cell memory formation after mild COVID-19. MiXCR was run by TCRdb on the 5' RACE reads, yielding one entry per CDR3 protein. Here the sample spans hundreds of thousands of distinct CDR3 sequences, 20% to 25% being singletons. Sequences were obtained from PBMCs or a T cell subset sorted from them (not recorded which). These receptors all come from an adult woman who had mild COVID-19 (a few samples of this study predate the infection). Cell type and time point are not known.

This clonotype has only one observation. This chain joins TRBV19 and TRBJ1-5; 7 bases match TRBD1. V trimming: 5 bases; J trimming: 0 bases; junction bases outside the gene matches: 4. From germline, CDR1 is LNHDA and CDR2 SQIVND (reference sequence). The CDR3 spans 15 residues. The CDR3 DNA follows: TGTGCCAGTAGTTCCAGGGGGACTAGCAATCAGCCCCAGCATTTT. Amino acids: CASSSRGTSNQPQHF.

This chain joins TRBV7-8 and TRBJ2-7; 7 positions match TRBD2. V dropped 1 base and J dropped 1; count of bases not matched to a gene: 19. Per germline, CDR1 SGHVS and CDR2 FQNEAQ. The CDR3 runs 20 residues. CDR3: CASSLVAGSGLSGSSYEQYF. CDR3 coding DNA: TGTGCCAGCAGCTTAGTAGCGGGTTCGGGCCTTTCGGGTAGTTCCTACGAGCAGTACTTC.

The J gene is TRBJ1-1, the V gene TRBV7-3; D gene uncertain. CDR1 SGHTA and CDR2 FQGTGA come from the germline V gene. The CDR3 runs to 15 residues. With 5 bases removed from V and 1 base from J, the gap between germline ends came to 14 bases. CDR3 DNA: TGTGCCAGCAGCCCATCTTTGGACGGGAACACTGAAGCTTTCTTT. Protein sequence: CASSPSLDGNTEAFF.

The CDR3 reads CATSANRAPETQYF. DNA for the CDR3: TGTGCCACCAGTGCCAACAGGGCCCCAGAGACCCAGTACTTC. The genes are TRBV24-1 and TRBJ2-5; the D gene is possibly TRBD1 (6 bases). This CDR3 spans 14 amino acids. Germline V gene lookup returns CDR1 KGHDR and CDR2 SFDVKD. V was shortened by 5 bases and J by 4 bases, with 13 bases between the two germline ends.

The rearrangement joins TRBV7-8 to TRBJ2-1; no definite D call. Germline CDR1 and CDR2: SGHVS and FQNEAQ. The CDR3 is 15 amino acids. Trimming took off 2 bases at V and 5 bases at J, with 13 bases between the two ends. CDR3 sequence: CASSLTQDPDNEQFF. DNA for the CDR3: TGTGCCAGCAGCTTAACGCAGGACCCTGACAATGAGCAGTTCTTC.

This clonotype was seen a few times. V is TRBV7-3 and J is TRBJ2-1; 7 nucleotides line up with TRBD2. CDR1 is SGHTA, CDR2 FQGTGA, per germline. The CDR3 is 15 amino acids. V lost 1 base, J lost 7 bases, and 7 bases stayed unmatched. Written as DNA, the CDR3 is TGTGCCAGCAGCTTAATGGGGGGGTCGAGGAATGAGCAGTTCTTC. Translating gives CASSLMGGSRNEQFF.

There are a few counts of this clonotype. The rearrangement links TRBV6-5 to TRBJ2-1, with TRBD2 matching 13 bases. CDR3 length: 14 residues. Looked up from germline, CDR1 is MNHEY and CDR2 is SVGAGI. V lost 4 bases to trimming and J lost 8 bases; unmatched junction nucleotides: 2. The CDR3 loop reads CASSWTSGSHEQFF. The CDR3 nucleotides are TGTGCCAGCAGTTGGACTAGCGGGAGTCATGAGCAGTTCTTC.

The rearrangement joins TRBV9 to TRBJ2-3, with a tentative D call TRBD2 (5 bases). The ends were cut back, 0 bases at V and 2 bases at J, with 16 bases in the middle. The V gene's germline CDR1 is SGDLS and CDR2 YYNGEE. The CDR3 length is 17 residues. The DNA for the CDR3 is TGTGCCAGCAGCGTAGGCCCAGGAGGCCCCCCCACAGATACGCAGTATTTT. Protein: CASSVGPGGPPTDTQYF.

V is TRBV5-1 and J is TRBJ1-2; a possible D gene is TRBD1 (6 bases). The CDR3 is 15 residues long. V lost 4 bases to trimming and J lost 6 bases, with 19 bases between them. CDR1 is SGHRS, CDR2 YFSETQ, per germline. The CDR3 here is CASSTQPGAQHGYTF. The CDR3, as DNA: TGCGCCAGCAGCACCCAACCAGGGGCGCAGCATGGCTACACCTTC.

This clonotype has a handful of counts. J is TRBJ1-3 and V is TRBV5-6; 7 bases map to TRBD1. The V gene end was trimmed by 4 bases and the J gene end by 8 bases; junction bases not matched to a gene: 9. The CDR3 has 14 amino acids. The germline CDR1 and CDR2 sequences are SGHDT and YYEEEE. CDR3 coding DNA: TGTGCCAGCAGCGTTGACAGGGAGCGCGACACCATATATTTT. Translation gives CASSVDRERDTIYF.

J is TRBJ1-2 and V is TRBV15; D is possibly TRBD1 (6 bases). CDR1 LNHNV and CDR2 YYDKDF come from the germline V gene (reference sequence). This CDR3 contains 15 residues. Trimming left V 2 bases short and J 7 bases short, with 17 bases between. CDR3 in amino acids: CATSRQRQDYSGYTF. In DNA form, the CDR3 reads TGTGCCACCAGCAGACAGAGACAGGATTACAGTGGCTACACCTTC.

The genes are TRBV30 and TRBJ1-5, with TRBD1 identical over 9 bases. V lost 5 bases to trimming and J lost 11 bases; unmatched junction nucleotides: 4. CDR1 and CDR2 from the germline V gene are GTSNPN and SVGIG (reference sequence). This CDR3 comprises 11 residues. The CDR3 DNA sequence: TGTGCCTGGGGACAGGGGTTGGCCCAGCATTTT. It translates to CAWGQGLAQHF.

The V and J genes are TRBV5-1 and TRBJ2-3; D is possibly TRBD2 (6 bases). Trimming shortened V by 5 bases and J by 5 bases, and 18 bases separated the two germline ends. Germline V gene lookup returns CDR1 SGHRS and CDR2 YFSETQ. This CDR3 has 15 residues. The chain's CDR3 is CASRELAAQEDTQYF. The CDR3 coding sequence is TGCGCCAGCAGGGAACTAGCCGCTCAAGAAGATACGCAGTATTTT. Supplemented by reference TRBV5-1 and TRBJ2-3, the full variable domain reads KAGVTQTPRYLIKTRGQQVTLSCSPISGHRSVSWYQQTPGQGLQFLFEYFSETQRNKGNFPGRFSGRQFSNSRSEMNVSTLELGDSALYLCASRELAAQEDTQYFGPGTRLTVL.